Given below is one T cell receptor beta chain in context. Its antigen is not known. This sample stems from a study of vaccination effects on CD4 cells after COVID-19. General study points: Convalescent patients were scarce in the study, and it lacked early post-infection timepoints.

Viral peptide pools were used in the ViraFEST assay to expand antigen-specific CD4+ T cells, and sequencing came afterward. Following culture for approximately ten days, CD4+ T cells were isolated. All study participants received two doses of BNT162b2 or mRNA-1273 vaccine. Nucleocapsid antibody tests were negative, and the vaccine recipients had no prior SARS-CoV-2 infection. They grew approximately 2.1 million PBMC in each well, adding 8.5 to 10 IU/ml IL-2 and 7.5 to 10 ug/ml peptides. A half-medium replacement with IL-2 medium was carried out on days 3 and 7. This table comes from immunoSEQ multiplex PCR, and its TCRdb copy is limited to in-frame clones, with some not included. The table has 75,000 to 100,000 clones, under 80% seen once. This CDR3 has 13 residues. Germline values: CDR1 LNHDA, CDR2 SQIVND (reference sequence). Trimming removed 7 bases at V and 7 bases at J, with 13 bases between.

Specimen: CD4+ T cells from PBMCs cultured with HCoV-OC43 spike peptides, collected after COVID-19 vaccination. The sample's subset: HCoV-OC43 spike overlapping peptide pool stimulation. The V call is TRBV19, the J call TRBJ2-2; D gene ambiguous. This TCR was recovered from a human donor who received a COVID-19 vaccine. The CDR3 DNA reads as TGTGCCAGTATCACGGCCCCTTTCGGGGAGCTGTTTTTT. The encoded protein is CASITAPFGELFF.